Here is one T cell receptor beta chain with its context. There are a few counts of this clone. Which antigen it targets is not known. No much larger clone is present one base from it, and per-base qualities are unavailable. The cohort was made up of 650 to 700 healthy bone marrow donors. At the time of sampling, every cohort member was nominally healthy, though immune exposures that went unrecorded were likely present. The donor was CMV seronegative and belonged to the group of more than 300 seronegative cohort members. Every donor gave a peripheral blood sample, and the peripheral blood mononuclear cells from that sample were used for TCR beta sequencing. The Qiagen DNeasy Blood Extraction Kit was used to extract genomic DNA from the blood cell samples. The data are from a study of cytomegalovirus exposure and HLA in healthy donors (dated by TCRdb to about 2017). In the study overall: In an earlier analysis of 587 of the donors, around 300 Gb of sequence data and 100 million or so unique TCR beta sequences from about 190 million T cells were reported. Because of strong linkage in the cohort, four to six DR-DQ haplotypes were treated as single units for association and clustering. All discovery cohort repertoires had been generated on a single sequencing platform. Rather than drawing on any new phenotypic data, the later analysis identified candidate immune exposures from TCR beta sequences and the way those sequences occurred across donors. Typing coverage differed by locus: A, B, C, DRB1 and DQB1 were typed in roughly 629-630 donors, DQA1 in about 500, DPA1 in 606, and DPB1 in just under 490. The aim of the study was to test whether cataloging public T cell receptors could identify signatures of past pathogen exposure. HLA typing covered class I and class II loci at four-digit resolution. High-throughput TCR immunosequencing, statistical association of individual TCRs with disease status, and machine learning were combined to predict cytomegalovirus infection status. Of the approximately 400 genotyped donors, over 80% were placed in the genetic ancestry cluster associated with self-reported Caucasian donors. Using immunosequencing, the study profiled T cell repertoires from 666 subjects and related those repertoires to cytomegalovirus serostatus. Genome-wide SNP genotypes for about 60% of the roughly 700 donors were used in a later genetic analysis, which treated that subset as a discovery cohort. On average, about 240,000 unique TCR beta nucleotide sequences were sequenced per donor among more than 350 genotyped donors of the cohort, with about 17% of those sequences being non-productive. Around 320 gigabases of sequencing data and some 85 million unique TCR sequences were included in an early release covering several hundred HLA-typed donors. Donor age, sex, ethnicity and CMV serostatus were compiled alongside the repertoire data. A separate validation cohort of roughly 110 different subjects was used in addition to the roughly 700-subject first cohort. To study patterns of TCR occurrence, a later analysis re-analyzed previously published TCR beta repertoires from 666 donors and added high-resolution HLA genotyping. An earlier analysis of several hundred of the donors applied high-throughput TCR beta sequencing to assess whether each TCR beta V gene segment acted as functional or pseudogenic. Broader findings and caveats from the paper: The study gave a list of 150 to 200 TCR beta chains associated with cytomegalovirus. CMV serostatus was the only immune exposure information available for the cohort. A later analysis found that most CMV-associated TCR beta chains appeared HLA-restricted, with HLA associations seemingly driven largely by CMV exposure. Sequencing depth was assumed to be roughly uniform across donors in the presence/absence analyses, though that assumption may not hold. The sequencing pipeline was judged likely to have produced a cluster of highly shared sequence variants as a technical artifact. Compared with equally common non-associated chains, HLA-associated TCR beta chains in a later analysis were more clonally expanded and had lower generation probabilities. Across donors, most TCR sequences were observed very rarely, whereas some public TCRs were present in many individuals. In a later analysis, over 15,000 TCR beta sequences were associated with specific HLA alleles at a false discovery rate of 0.05. Some IMGT-functional V segments, including TRBV6-2 and TRBV6-3, could not be distinguished by the 87-base-pair reads and were therefore excluded. Cytomegalovirus status was reported to be diagnosed by the classifier with high specificity and sensitivity in both the original and validation cohorts. When HLA alleles, especially DR and DQ, strongly co-occurred, TCR associations were difficult to assign to individual alleles. A few of the identified cytomegalovirus-associated TCR beta chains were confirmed in vitro to be specific for cytomegalovirus antigens. It was suggested by the authors that the approach could potentially be generalized to other disease states and immunological phenotypes. Over 15 rarely observed V segments, including chromosome 9 orphons, were excluded from the earlier analysis of a few hundred of the donors because counts were too low. A later analysis found that TCR association rates varied across HLA loci, with DRB1 alleles showing the most associated TCRs and HLA-C alleles the fewest. V-gene and J-gene trimming of TCR beta chains was associated with a missense DCLRE1C variant in a later genetic analysis, and the association was replicated in an independent cohort. Because some donors lacked HLA typing at each locus, the association tests relied only on the typed subset. Correlated functional status among segregating V segments might reflect linkage disequilibrium, but an unknown experimental factor could not be ruled out. Broadly in line with IMGT annotations, most TCR beta V segments showed up in productive rearrangements about 87% or about 30% of the time in an earlier analysis of around 550 of the donors. In a later analysis, several top co-occurrence clusters were reported to appear linked to parvovirus B19, influenza, CMV and Epstein-Barr virus. In a later genetic analysis, fewer N-insertions in productive TCRs were reported among donors in an Asian-associated ancestry cluster than the roughly 700-donor mean. A further reported finding was that TCR beta sequences accurately predicted the HLA-A and HLA-B alleles for most subjects in the first cohort. This cohort had only TCR beta chains sequenced, and the lack of alpha or paired-chain data limited which features could be detected.

CDR1 is given as KGHSH and CDR2 as LQKENI, both from the germline V gene. The V end gives up 1 base and the J end 6 bases, leaving 6 bases in the junction not matched to a gene. From its cysteine to its phenylalanine, the CDR3 spans 15 amino acids. Just the 45-base CDR3 DNA is kept, in frame starting at base 1. The receptor library was made with the immunoSEQ multiplex PCR assay. For the multiplex PCR, a mixture combining 60 forward primers for TCR Vbeta segments and 13 reverse primers for TCR Jbeta segments was used. A multiplex PCR assay on genomic DNA amplified the CDR3 region of rearranged TCR beta genes. On the Illumina HiSeq System, the amplified TCR beta libraries were sequenced as 87-base-pair reads. The published analysis was carried out like this. Across the 670 or so repertoires, a later analysis counted 60 million to 90 million unique TCR beta chains, 9.5 million to 13 million of which were shared by at least two donors. Raw reads were error-corrected and collapsed into unique sequences with a nearest-neighbor algorithm that merged closely related sequences to remove PCR and sequencing errors. V, D and J gene segments were assigned by aligning CDR3 sequences to IMGT reference sequences. For a sequence to be retained, at least a six-nucleotide match to both a V gene segment and a J gene segment was required. Rearrangements were classified as productive when the CDR3 lacked stop codons and remained in frame with V and J, and all other rearrangements were classified as non-productive. Following IMGT convention, CDR3 was defined as the stretch from the second conserved V-encoded cysteine up to the conserved J-encoded phenylalanine. The earlier analysis of some 540 of the donors excluded any sequence lacking an unambiguous match to a single V gene segment. An earlier analysis of several hundred of the donors called V segments functional above 56.7% productive rearrangements and segregating when the between-donor standard deviation exceeded 5%. A statistical classification framework was built for diagnosing cytomegalovirus status from the catalog of TCR beta chain sequences. In a later analysis, TCR nucleotide sequences were compared against IMGT/GENE-DB human TR gene sequences so that V and J genes could be assigned. The TCRdist pipeline was used in a later analysis to assign CDR3 sequences and most-parsimonious VDJ recombination scenarios. In a later analysis, each TCR beta chain was defined by its CDR3 amino acid sequence together with its V-gene family, and reads without a unique V-gene family were excluded. To address suspected cross-contamination and a sequencing artifact, a later analysis removed over 500 highly shared, low-generation-probability nucleotide sequences. For each public chain, a later analysis derived a clonal expansion index from normalized ranks of inferred template counts within each repertoire. Generation probabilities in a later analysis came from a VDJ recombination model fitted to out-of-frame rearrangements, and those results were checked against IGoR. In a later analysis, TCR-TCR, TCR-HLA and TCR-CMV co-occurrence was scored with hypergeometric tests, and a repertoire-size bias correction was applied to TCR pairs. A later analysis estimated false discovery rates by permuting HLA or CMV assignments 20 times. A later analysis grouped co-occurring TCRs with DBSCAN, adding TCRdist sequence similarity when clustering within HLA-allele-positive subsets. Co-occurrence clustering excluded repertoires with fewer than 30,000 or more than 120,000 public chains, plus five with anomalous nucleotide sharing. TCRdb obtained this table from immuneACCESS and retained in-frame rearrangements with V and J assigned. These tables miss some clones; where compared with another copy, unresolved V genes account for less than half of the shortfall, and the remainder is unexplained. From that table come the V and J calls and clone size; the DNA was used to work out D and trimming. For this sample the table gives roughly 180,000 clones, of which approximately 80% were detected only once. The ten largest clones take up approximately 1.2% of the sample.

The sequenced sample consisted of PBMCs. Recombination joined TRBV18 with TRBJ1-5; TRBD1 fits 7 bases in the junction. The source of this sequence is a man younger than 40 in good health and CMV-seronegative. The CDR3 is CASSPQGATFQPQHF. The sequenced DNA is TGTGCCAGCTCACCACAGGGGGCGACGTTTCAGCCCCAGCATTTT.